This T cell receptor (beta chain) came from a study of response to subunit inactivated influenza vaccine. Broader study findings: Few new T cells, the authors suggested, are recruited by each seasonal influenza vaccination.

V gave up 6 bases and J gave up 1 base, with 10 bases separating them. Germline CDR1 reads DFQATT; CDR2 reads SNEGSKA (reference sequence). This CDR3 spans 12 amino acids. From the RT-PCR reads, TCRdb called clonotypes with MiXCR, one entry per CDR3 protein. Among approximately 480,000 distinct CDR3 sequences listed, about a tenth were seen once. Many counts were recorded for this clonotype. Its specificity is not known. This sample comprised PBMCs from blood, obtained roughly 48 days after vaccination. The sequence derives from a man aged 50 to 60 who received an inactivated influenza vaccine. This chain joins TRBV20-1 and TRBJ2-7; TRBD2 might be the D (5 bases). The CDR3, as DNA: TGCAGTGCACTTACTAGATCCTACGAGCAGTACTTC. Translation: CSALTRSYEQYF.